Following are 29 T cell receptor beta chains from one sample sequenced in a study of beta chain features in type 1 diabetes. These receptors lack a known antigen. cDNA synthesis used the whole RNA isolate, giving expressed TCRB sequences. Using immunoSEQ multiplex PCR, the repertoire was profiled, and TCRdb retains in-frame clones only, with some absent. The sample records hundreds of thousands of clones, 13% being singletons. Study findings and constraints: All four CD4+ subsets from Type 1 diabetes patients carried moderately but significantly shorter TCRB CDR3s.

Material for sequencing was naive CD4+ T cells from blood. These receptor sequences come from a man between 18 and 35 years old with type 1 diabetes.

The V call is TRBV29-1, the J call TRBJ2-5, with TRBD1 matching over 7 bases. The J call may be faulty, since TRBJ2-7 better matches the DNA end. Germline assignment: CDR1 SQVTM and CDR2 ANQGSEA. This CDR3 has 13 amino acids. The CDR3 DNA is TGCAGCGTTCCCGGGACAGATTCCTACGAGCAGTACTTC. Protein product: CSVPGTDSYEQYF.

This chain uses TRBV11-2 with TRBJ1-4, with TRBD1 identical over 11 bases. J was trimmed by 7 bases and V by 5 bases; bases with no gene match: 6. CDR1 SGHAT and CDR2 FQNNGV come from the germline V gene. The CDR3 consists of 15 residues. CDR3 amino acids: CASSARTGGSEKLFF. In nucleotides, the CDR3 is TGTGCCAGCAGCGCCCGGACAGGGGGCTCTGAAAAACTGTTTTTT.

This chain joins TRBV9 and TRBJ1-2; D is perhaps TRBD1 (5 bases). Trimming shortened V by 3 bases and J by 9 bases, and 12 bases separated the two germline ends. The CDR3 is 12 residues long. Germline CDR1 reads SGDLS; CDR2 reads YYNGEE. DNA for the CDR3: TGTGCCAGCAGCGGGGACGGGCCCCGCTACACCTTC. Encoded protein: CASSGDGPRYTF.

The chain is built from TRBV25-1 and TRBJ1-2, with TRBD1 matching over 8 bases. J was trimmed by 8 bases and V by 6 bases; bases with no gene match: 8. Per germline, CDR1 MGHDK and CDR2 SYGVNS. The CDR3 sequence is 13 residues long. Here the CDR3 DNA reads TGTGCCAGCAGATCGGACAGGGTGGGCGGCTACACCTTC. It encodes CASRSDRVGGYTF.

This clone has a handful of counts. The CDR3 DNA reads TGTGCCAGCACCCTAGGGGTGCTCGGGAGGGATGAGCAGTTCTTC. The encoded protein is CASTLGVLGRDEQFF. This chain uses TRBV11-2 with TRBJ2-1, with 8 bases identical to TRBD2. This CDR3 contains 15 residues. J gave up 8 bases and V 7 bases, and 13 bases lay outside the gene matches. The germline V gene has CDR1 SGHAT and CDR2 FQNNGV.

This clone has only a few counts. The genes are TRBV6-5 and TRBJ2-6; D ambiguous. V was shortened by 0 bases and J by 0 bases, with 6 bases between the two germline ends. CDR1 MNHEY and CDR2 SVGAGI come from the germline V gene. This CDR3 has 16 residues. CDR3 in amino acids: CASSYSDNSGANVLTF. CDR3 coding DNA: TGTGCCAGCAGTTACTCCGACAACTCTGGGGCCAACGTCCTGACTTTC.

The chain carries TRBV30 and TRBJ2-7, with TRBD2 as a possible D gene (6 bases). Germline loops: CDR1 GTSNPN, CDR2 SVGIG (reference sequence). V was pared by 5 bases and J by 7 bases, with 18 bases between. The CDR3 is 13 residues long. DNA of the CDR3: TGTGCCTGGGCCCGGGCGGCCCGGGGGGAGCAGTACTTC. Translating it yields CAWARAARGEQYF.

This clone was counted between two and nine times. The CDR3 loop is CASSTGGATDTQYF. The CDR3 nucleotides read TGTGCCAGTAGTACAGGGGGCGCGACAGATACGCAGTATTTT. The V call is TRBV19, the J call TRBJ2-3; TRBD1 matches 8 bases. The V and J ends lost 4 bases and 3 bases, in that order; junction bases with no gene match: 3. In germline, CDR1 is LNHDA, CDR2 SQIVND (reference sequence). The CDR3 is 14 residues long.

This clone was observed a few times. The V call is TRBV29-1, the J call TRBJ2-7; D unresolved. The CDR3 is made up of 12 amino acids. The ends were cut back, 4 bases at V and 3 bases at J, with 10 bases in the middle. Per germline, CDR1 SQVTM and CDR2 ANQGSEA. CDR3 sequence: CSVVGNLYEQYF. The DNA for the CDR3 is TGCAGCGTTGTGGGAAATCTCTACGAGCAGTACTTC.

This clone was counted a few times. The V and J genes are TRBV9 and TRBJ1-1; tentatively, D is TRBD1 (5 bases). Deletions cut 0 bases from V and 0 bases from J, with 12 bases between. CDR1 is SGDLS, CDR2 YYNGEE, per germline. There are 16 residues in the CDR3. The CDR3 here is CASSVGQGPLNTEAFF. Written as DNA, the CDR3 is TGTGCCAGCAGCGTAGGGCAGGGACCCTTGAACACTGAAGCTTTCTTT.

This clone has a handful of counts. The CDR3 loop is CAWSVMGTGTYGELFF. The CDR3 region has the DNA TGTGCCTGGAGTGTAATGGGGACAGGGACTTACGGGGAGCTGTTTTTT. J is TRBJ2-2 and V is TRBV30; 9 bases are a match to TRBD1. Trimming cost V 0 bases and J 7 bases; bases outside gene matches: 9. The CDR3 totals 16 residues. The germline gives CDR1 GTSNPN, CDR2 SVGIG (reference sequence).

This clone was counted only a few times. Distinct nucleotide sequences in the sample also encode this CDR3. The chain combines TRBV5-1 with TRBJ2-3; TRBD2 aligns across 9 bases. V shed 5 bases and J 0 bases; nucleotides not matched to a gene: 4. Germline values: CDR1 SGHRS, CDR2 YFSETQ. The CDR3 covers 15 residues. The CDR3 bases are TGCGCCAGCAGTTCTAGCGGGGCTAGCACAGATACGCAGTATTTT. As protein: CASSSSGASTDTQYF.

The sample holds a few counts of this clone. The chain links TRBV5-1 to TRBJ1-1, with D perhaps TRBD1 (5 bases). This CDR3 has 15 residues. CDR1 and CDR2 from the germline V gene are SGHRS and YFSETQ. V lost 0 bases to trimming and J lost 5 bases, with 14 bases between them. CDR3 residues: CASSLVSGMSTEAFF. CDR3 nucleotides: TGCGCCAGCAGCTTGGTTTCAGGGATGTCGACTGAAGCTTTCTTT.

This clone was found once. The CDR3 sequence is CAWSVSGTGGNQPQHF. Here the CDR3 DNA reads TGTGCCTGGAGTGTGTCCGGGACAGGGGGCAATCAGCCCCAGCATTTT. V usage is TRBV30 and J usage is TRBJ1-5; 10 nucleotides align to TRBD1. Germline-derived CDR1 and CDR2 are GTSNPN and SVGIG (reference sequence). There are 16 residues in the CDR3. V was clipped by 0 bases and J by 2 bases; unmatched bases: 4.

This clone was detected only a few times. The V and J genes are TRBV18 and TRBJ1-1, with 9 bases fitting TRBD1. V dropped 5 bases and J dropped 1; count of bases not matched to a gene: 2. From germline, CDR1 is KGHSH and CDR2 LQKENI. This CDR3 is 14 amino acids long. The CDR3 bases are TGTGCCAGCTCAACAGGGGGCTCGAACACTGAAGCTTTCTTT. Translating gives CASSTGGSNTEAFF.

The chain employs TRBV2 and TRBJ2-7, with D possibly TRBD1 on 5 matching bases. Germline-derived CDR1 and CDR2 are SNHLY and FYNNEI. V was shortened by 0 bases and J by 3 bases, with 12 bases between the two germline ends. This CDR3 comprises 15 residues. CDR3 in amino acids: CASSEAQTDIYEQYF. In nucleotides, the CDR3 is TGTGCCAGCAGTGAAGCCCAGACGGACATCTACGAGCAGTACTTC.

This clone has a handful of counts. This chain joins TRBV6-6 and TRBJ1-1; unclear D gene. CDR3 length: 13 amino acids. Germline V CDR1 and CDR2: MNHNY, SVGAGI (reference sequence). Between the trimmed V and J ends, which lost 6 bases and 6 bases, there was a span of 14 bases. In DNA form, the CDR3 reads TGTGCCAGCAGCCAAGCGGGAAGGGCTGAAGCTTTCTTT. This gives the protein CASSQAGRAEAFF.

This clone has a handful of counts. The V call is TRBV14, the J call TRBJ1-6, with 7 nucleotides matching TRBD1. V trimming: 1 base; J trimming: 5 bases; junction bases outside the gene matches: 2. CDR3 length: 15 amino acids. Germline CDR1 reads SGHDN; CDR2 reads FVKESK. CDR3 amino acids: CASSQVRGHNSPLHF. As DNA, the CDR3 is TGTGCCAGCAGCCAAGTAAGGGGGCATAATTCACCCCTCCACTTT. The full variable domain, its missing parts supplied by reference TRBV14 and TRBJ1-6, is EAGVTQFPSHSVIEKGQTVTLRCDPISGHDNLYWYRRVMGKEIKFLLHFVKESKQDESGMPNNRFLAERTGGTYSTLKVQPAELEDSGVYFCASSQVRGHNSPLHFGNGTRLTVT.

This rearrangement joins TRBV11-1 to TRBJ2-5; no clear D. The CDR3 is made up of 11 amino acids. The germline V gene encodes CDR1 SGHAT and CDR2 FQDESV (reference sequence). Trimming took 5 bases from V and 5 from J, leaving 6 bases between them. The CDR3 DNA reads as TGTGCCAGCAGCCTTGGGGAGACCCAGTACTTC. It translates to CASSLGETQYF.

J is TRBJ2-5 and V is TRBV27; 8 nucleotides match TRBD2. Germline CDR1 MNHEY, CDR2 SMNVEV (reference sequence). Trimming removed 4 bases from V and 2 bases from J; junction bases left unmatched: 12. The CDR3 is 17 residues long. The CDR3: CASSYTRGAGAQETQYF. CDR3 sequence (DNA): TGTGCCAGCAGTTACACCCGGGGAGCGGGGGCTCAAGAGACCCAGTACTTC.

This clone showed up just a few times. V gene TRBV18 combines with J gene TRBJ1-1; the match to TRBD1 covers 9 bases. Germline CDR1 reads KGHSH; CDR2 reads LQKENI. The CDR3 runs 15 residues. V trimming: 3 bases; J trimming: 5 bases; junction bases outside the gene matches: 7. The CDR3 is CASSPGTGRETEAFF. In DNA form, the CDR3 reads TGTGCCAGCTCACCTGGGACAGGGAGGGAGACTGAAGCTTTCTTT.

V is TRBV5-1 and J is TRBJ1-2, with TRBD1 matching over 8 bases. Germline CDR1 reads SGHRS; CDR2 reads YFSETQ. The ends lost 4 bases at V and 4 bases at J; junction bases unmatched: 9. The CDR3 runs to 15 residues. CDR3 bases: TGCGCCAGCAGCCCCGGACAGGGTGAAATCTATGGCTACACCTTC. It is translated as CASSPGQGEIYGYTF.

This clone was counted only a few times. The chain couples TRBV7-8 to TRBJ2-5; D is perhaps TRBD1 (5 bases). Germline loops: CDR1 SGHVS, CDR2 FQNEAQ. The V and J ends lost 3 bases and 1 base respectively, with 9 bases between them. There are 14 residues in the CDR3. CDR3 coding DNA: TGTGCCAGCAGCTTCAACCAGGGCCAAGAGACCCAGTACTTC. Its protein is CASSFNQGQETQYF.

The chain couples TRBV13 to TRBJ2-1; D might be TRBD1 (5 bases). Looked up from germline, CDR1 is PRHDT and CDR2 is FYEKMQ (reference sequence). The V and J ends lost 0 bases and 1 base respectively, with 22 bases between them. The CDR3 covers 20 residues. CDR3 protein: CASSLGLGLGIVGSYNEQFF. CDR3 bases: TGTGCCAGCAGCTTAGGCCTGGGGCTAGGGATTGTCGGGTCCTACAATGAGCAGTTCTTC.

This chain's CDR3 is CASSSNQETQYF. CDR3 nucleotides: TGTGCCAGCAGCTCAAATCAAGAGACCCAGTACTTC. The chain uses TRBV7-7 and TRBJ2-5; no definite D call. The germline V gene has CDR1 SSHAT and CDR2 FNYEAQ (reference sequence). The V and J ends lost 4 bases and 2 bases respectively, with 5 bases between them. The CDR3 runs to 12 residues.

This clone was picked up a small number of times. This sequence joins TRBV6-6 and TRBJ1-1, with D possibly matching TRBD1 (5 bases). The CDR3 contains 12 residues. Germline CDR1 is MNHNY and CDR2 is SVGAGI (reference sequence). Trimming left V 0 bases short and J 8 bases short, with 7 bases between. The CDR3 spells CASSYSTEEAFF. The CDR3 DNA reads as TGTGCCAGCAGTTACTCGACAGAAGAAGCTTTCTTT.

This clone has just a few counts. The J gene is TRBJ1-2, the V gene TRBV18, with D uncertain. V lost 0 bases and J 1 base, leaving 0 bases between the germline ends. This CDR3 has 12 residues. The V gene's germline CDR1 is KGHSH and CDR2 LQKENI. As DNA, the CDR3 is TGTGCCAGCTCACCACCTAACTATGGCTACACCTTC. Translated: CASSPPNYGYTF.

This clone was picked up a small number of times. The V gene is TRBV13, the J gene TRBJ2-4; 7 bases align to TRBD1. CDR1 PRHDT and CDR2 FYEKMQ come from the germline V gene (reference sequence). The J segment lost 0 bases and the V segment lost 6 bases, leaving 2 bases of the junction unmatched. This CDR3 has 14 amino acids. Here the CDR3 reads CASRQGRAKNIQYF. CDR3 nucleotide sequence: TGTGCCAGCAGACAGGGGCGAGCCAAAAACATTCAGTACTTC.

This clone has only a few counts. This rearrangement joins TRBV29-1 to TRBJ1-1, with D unresolved. The V end was cut by 0 bases, the J end by 1 base, with 3 bases between. CDR1 and CDR2 from the germline V gene are SQVTM and ANQGSEA. The CDR3 runs 12 residues. The CDR3 region has the DNA TGCAGCGTTGAAGAGCGGAACACTGAAGCTTTCTTT. Protein product: CSVEERNTEAFF.